This TCR beta chain emerged from a study of cytomegalovirus exposure and HLA in healthy donors. Primers included in the PCR were 60 Vbeta and 13 Jbeta primers. The assay was immunoSEQ multiplex PCR, and TCRdb's table has in-frame clones only and misses some. The sample carries 130,000 to 150,000 clones, about 80% recorded once. This clone occurred a few times. What it binds is unknown. Study-level findings and limits: Presence/absence comparisons presumed near-even sequencing depth among donors.

The TCR sequence derives from a man aged 30-40 years in good health and CMV-seropositive. What was sequenced was PBMCs.

CDR3 in DNA: TGTGCCAGCAGTCGCTTAACAGGGGAAACTTTGTTCGAGCAGTACTTC. Protein: CASSRLTGETLFEQYF. This chain links TRBV27 with TRBJ2-7; 7 bases line up with TRBD1. J was trimmed by 6 bases and V by 5 bases; bases with no gene match: 16. This CDR3 has 16 residues. Germline V gene lookup returns CDR1 MNHEY and CDR2 SMNVEV (reference sequence).